This T cell receptor beta chain was captured in a study of blood T cells in healthy people across ages. Points from the study as a whole: No one knew whether donors had CMV, which possibly confounded expanded clonotype changes.

V lost 2 bases to trimming and J lost 5 bases; unmatched junction nucleotides: 7. Germline V gene sequence: CDR1 DFQATT, CDR2 SNEGSKA (reference sequence). CDR3 length equals 14 residues. This clonotype was observed a few times. Its target is not known. With a J-beta primer mix and a sample-barcoded 5' primer, a second PCR ran about 7 to 12 cycles. TCRdb redid the calling of the 5' RACE reads with MiXCR, one entry per CDR3 protein. The data hold some 730,000 distinct CDR3 sequences, with over 20% observed a single time. The sequence was obtained from a man aged 65 to 85 in good health. The chain combines TRBV20-1 with TRBJ1-2; TRBD1 aligns across 8 bases. Sequences were obtained from blood. CDR3 in amino acids: CSARPQGVGYGYTF. The CDR3, as DNA: TGCAGTGCTAGACCACAGGGGGTAGGGTATGGCTACACCTTC.